This TCR beta chain stems from a study of blood T cell repertoires in COVID-19. About the study: Specimens from acute and convalescent COVID-19 originated in the United States, Italy and Spain. T cells, B-cell-depleted T cells, or PBMCs provided the cDNA or gDNA that served as material.

Germline-derived CDR1 and CDR2 are MDHEN and SYDVKM. This CDR3 comprises 16 residues. With 7 bases removed from V and 6 bases from J, the gap between germline ends came to 24 bases. In the original workflow: Nucleated cell number was recorded as an estimate derived from reference gene primer amplification. TCRdb's copy holds only in-frame clones and misses some; the assay was immunoSEQ multiplex PCR. The DNA was the basis for D and trimming; V, J and clone size are from that table. The sample carries around 300,000 clones, around 86% recorded once. This sequence joins TRBV28 and TRBJ1-2, with D possibly TRBD1 on 5 matching bases. The specimen sequenced was peripheral blood. This clonotype was obtained from a woman younger than 45 with active or convalescent COVID-19. The CDR3 nucleotides are TGTGCCAGCACCCCTTCGGACACGGGGGGGATCGATGGCTACACCTTC. This sequence encodes CASTPSDTGGIDGYTF.